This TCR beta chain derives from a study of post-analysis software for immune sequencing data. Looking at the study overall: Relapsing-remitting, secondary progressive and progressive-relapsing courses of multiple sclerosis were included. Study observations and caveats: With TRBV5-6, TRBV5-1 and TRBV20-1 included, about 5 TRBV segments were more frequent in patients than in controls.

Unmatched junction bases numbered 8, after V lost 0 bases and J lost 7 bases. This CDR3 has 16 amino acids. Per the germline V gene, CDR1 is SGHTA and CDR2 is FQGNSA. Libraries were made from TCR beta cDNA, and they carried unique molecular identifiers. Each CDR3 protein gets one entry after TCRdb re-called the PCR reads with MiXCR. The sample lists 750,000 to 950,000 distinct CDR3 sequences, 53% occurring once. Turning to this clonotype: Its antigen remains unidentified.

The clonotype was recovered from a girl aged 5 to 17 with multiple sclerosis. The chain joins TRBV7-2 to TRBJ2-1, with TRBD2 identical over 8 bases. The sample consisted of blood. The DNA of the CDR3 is TGTGCCAGCAGCTTAGCACGGTTAGCGGGATTTAATGAGCAGTTCTTC. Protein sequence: CASSLARLAGFNEQFF.